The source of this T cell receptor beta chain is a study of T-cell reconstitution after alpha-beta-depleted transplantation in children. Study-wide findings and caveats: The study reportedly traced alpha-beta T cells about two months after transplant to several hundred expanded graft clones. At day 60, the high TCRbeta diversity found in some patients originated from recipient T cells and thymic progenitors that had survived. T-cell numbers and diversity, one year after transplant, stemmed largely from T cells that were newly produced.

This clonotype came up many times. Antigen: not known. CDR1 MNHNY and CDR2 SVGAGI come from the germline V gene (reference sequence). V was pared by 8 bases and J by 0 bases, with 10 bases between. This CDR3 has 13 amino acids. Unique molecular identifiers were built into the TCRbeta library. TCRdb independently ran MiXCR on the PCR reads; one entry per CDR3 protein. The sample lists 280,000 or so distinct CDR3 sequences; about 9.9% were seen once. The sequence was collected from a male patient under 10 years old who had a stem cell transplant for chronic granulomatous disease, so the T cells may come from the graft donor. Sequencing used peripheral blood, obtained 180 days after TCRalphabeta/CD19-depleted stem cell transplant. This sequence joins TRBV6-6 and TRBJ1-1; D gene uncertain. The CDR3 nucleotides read TGTGCCAGCCTATTAGGAGTGAACACTGAAGCTTTCTTT. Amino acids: CASLLGVNTEAFF.